This TCR beta chain is from a study of blood T cell repertoires in COVID-19. At the level of the study: Collection of acute and convalescent COVID-19 samples took place in the United States, Italy and Spain. PBMCs, B-cell-depleted T cells, or T cells were the source of the cDNA or gDNA that made up the material.

The authors' processing: Counts of nucleated cells, estimated from reference gene primer amplification, were obtained. The method was immunoSEQ multiplex PCR; TCRdb's version includes in-frame clones alone and lacks a portion of them. V and J calls and clone size are copied from that table; D and trimming were computed from the DNA. This table holds hundreds of thousands of clones, 85% to 90% found once. It was during active infection that Seattle patients were enrolled and then longitudinally followed. From germline, CDR1 is PRHDT and CDR2 FYEKMQ (reference sequence). The V end lost 1 base, the J end lost 0 bases, and 13 bases lay between the germline ends. This CDR3 has 17 amino acids.

Sequencing was done on a sample of peripheral blood. The chain links TRBV13 to TRBJ1-3, with D unresolved. The receptor's source is a man between 18 and 35 years old with COVID-19, enrolled during active disease. This chain's CDR3 is CASSLVLNSDSGNTIYF. In DNA form, the CDR3 reads TGTGCCAGCAGCTTAGTGTTAAACTCCGACTCTGGAAACACCATATATTTT.